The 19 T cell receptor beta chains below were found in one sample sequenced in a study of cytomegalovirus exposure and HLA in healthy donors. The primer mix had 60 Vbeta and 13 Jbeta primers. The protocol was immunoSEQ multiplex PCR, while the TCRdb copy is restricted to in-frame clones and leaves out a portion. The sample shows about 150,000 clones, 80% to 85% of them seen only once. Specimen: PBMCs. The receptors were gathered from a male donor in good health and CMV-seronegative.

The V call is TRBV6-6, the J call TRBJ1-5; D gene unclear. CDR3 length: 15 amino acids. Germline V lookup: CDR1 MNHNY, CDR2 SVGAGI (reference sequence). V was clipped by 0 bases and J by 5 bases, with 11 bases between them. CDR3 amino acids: CASSYSSTDDQPQHF. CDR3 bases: TGTGCCAGCAGTTACTCGAGTACAGACGATCAGCCCCAGCATTTT.

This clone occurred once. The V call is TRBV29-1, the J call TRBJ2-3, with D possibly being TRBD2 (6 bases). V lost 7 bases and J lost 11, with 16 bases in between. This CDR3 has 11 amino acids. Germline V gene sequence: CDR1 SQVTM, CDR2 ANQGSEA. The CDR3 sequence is CSGLGGGKQYF. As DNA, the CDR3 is TGCAGCGGTCTCGGAGGAGGGAAGCAGTATTTT.

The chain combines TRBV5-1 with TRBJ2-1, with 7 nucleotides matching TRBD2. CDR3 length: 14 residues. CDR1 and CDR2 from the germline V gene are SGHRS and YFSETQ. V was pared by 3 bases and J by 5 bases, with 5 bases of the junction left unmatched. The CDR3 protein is CASSWSGENNEQFF. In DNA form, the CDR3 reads TGCGCCAGCAGCTGGAGCGGGGAAAACAATGAGCAGTTCTTC.

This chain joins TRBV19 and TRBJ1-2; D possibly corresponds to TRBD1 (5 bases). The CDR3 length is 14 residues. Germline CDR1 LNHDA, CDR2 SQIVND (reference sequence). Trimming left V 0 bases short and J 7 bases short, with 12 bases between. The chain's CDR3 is CASSIDRWGAGYTF. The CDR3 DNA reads TGTGCCAGTAGTATAGATCGCTGGGGCGCTGGCTACACCTTC.

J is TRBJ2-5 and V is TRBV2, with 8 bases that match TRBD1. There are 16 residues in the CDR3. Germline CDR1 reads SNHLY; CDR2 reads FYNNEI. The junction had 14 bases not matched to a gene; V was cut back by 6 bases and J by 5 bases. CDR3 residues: CASSKTRDRLMETQYF. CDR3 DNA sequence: TGTGCCAGCAGCAAGACTCGGGACAGGTTAATGGAGACCCAGTACTTC.

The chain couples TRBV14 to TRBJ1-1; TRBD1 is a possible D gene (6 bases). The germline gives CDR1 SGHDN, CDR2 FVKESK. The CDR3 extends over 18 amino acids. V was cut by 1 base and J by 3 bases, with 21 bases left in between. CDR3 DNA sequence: TGTGCCAGCAGCCAAGTTGGTTTATGGGGGCTTCCGGACACTGAAGCTTTCTTT. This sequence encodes CASSQVGLWGLPDTEAFF.

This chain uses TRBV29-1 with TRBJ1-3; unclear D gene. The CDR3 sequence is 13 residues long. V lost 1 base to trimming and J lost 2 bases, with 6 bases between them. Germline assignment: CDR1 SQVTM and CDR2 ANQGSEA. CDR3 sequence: CSVEGEAGNTIYF. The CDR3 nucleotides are TGCAGCGTTGAAGGGGAGGCTGGAAACACCATATATTTT.

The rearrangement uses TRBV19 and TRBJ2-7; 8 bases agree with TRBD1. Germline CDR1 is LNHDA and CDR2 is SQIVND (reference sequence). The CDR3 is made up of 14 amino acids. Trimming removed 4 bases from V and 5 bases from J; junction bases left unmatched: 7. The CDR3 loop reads CASSTRDRRNEQYF. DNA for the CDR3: TGTGCCAGTAGTACGCGGGACAGGAGGAACGAGCAGTACTTC.

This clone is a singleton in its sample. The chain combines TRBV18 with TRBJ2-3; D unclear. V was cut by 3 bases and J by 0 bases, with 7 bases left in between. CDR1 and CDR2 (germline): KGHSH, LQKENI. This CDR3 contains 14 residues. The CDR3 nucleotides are TGTGCCAGCTCACCTGCTAGAAGCACAGATACGCAGTATTTT. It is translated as CASSPARSTDTQYF.

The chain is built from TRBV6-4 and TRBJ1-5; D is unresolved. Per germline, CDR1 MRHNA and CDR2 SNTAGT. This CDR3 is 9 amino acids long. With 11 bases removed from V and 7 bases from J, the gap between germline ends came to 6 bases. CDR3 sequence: CARIQPQHF. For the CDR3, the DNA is TGTGCCCGTATACAGCCCCAGCATTTT.

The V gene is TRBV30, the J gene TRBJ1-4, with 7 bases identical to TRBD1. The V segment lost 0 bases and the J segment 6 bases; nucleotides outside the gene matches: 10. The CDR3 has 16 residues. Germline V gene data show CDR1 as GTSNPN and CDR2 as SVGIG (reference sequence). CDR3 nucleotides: TGTGCCTGGAGTGTAGGGTCGGGGCAGGGGGATGAAAAACTGTTTTTT. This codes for CAWSVGSGQGDEKLFF.

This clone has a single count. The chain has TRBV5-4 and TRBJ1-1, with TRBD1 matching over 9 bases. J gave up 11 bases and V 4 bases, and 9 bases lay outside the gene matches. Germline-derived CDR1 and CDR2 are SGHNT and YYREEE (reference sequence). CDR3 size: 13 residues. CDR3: CASSVMTGGEAFF. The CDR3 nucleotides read TGTGCCAGCAGCGTGATGACAGGGGGAGAGGCTTTCTTT.

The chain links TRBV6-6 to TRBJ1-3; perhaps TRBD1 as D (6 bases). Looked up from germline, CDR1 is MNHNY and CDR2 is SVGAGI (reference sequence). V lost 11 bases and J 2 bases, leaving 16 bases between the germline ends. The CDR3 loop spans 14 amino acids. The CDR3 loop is CASRPGGTGNTIYF. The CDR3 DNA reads TGTGCCTCCAGGCCGGGGGGCACTGGAAACACCATATATTTT.

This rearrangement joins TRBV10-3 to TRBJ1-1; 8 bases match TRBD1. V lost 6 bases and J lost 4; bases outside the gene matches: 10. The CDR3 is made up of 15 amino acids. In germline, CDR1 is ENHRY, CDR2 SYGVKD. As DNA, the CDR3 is TGTGCCATCAGGAGAGCGACAGGGGAAGGCACTGAAGCTTTCTTT. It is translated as CAIRRATGEGTEAFF.

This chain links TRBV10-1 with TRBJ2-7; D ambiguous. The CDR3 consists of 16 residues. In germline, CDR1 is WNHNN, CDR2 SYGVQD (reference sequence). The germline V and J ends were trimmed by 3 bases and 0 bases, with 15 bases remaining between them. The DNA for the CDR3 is TGCGCCAGCAGTGATTGCAGGCCTGTAAGCTCCTACGAGCAGTACTTC. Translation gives CASSDCRPVSSYEQYF.

The CDR3 sequence is CASSHLGPSAGYTF. CDR3 bases: TGTGCCAGCAGCCACCTTGGGCCTTCGGCTGGCTACACCTTC. V is TRBV5-6 and J is TRBJ1-2, with D unresolved. Trimming took 4 bases from V and 7 from J, leaving 17 bases between them. The V gene's germline CDR1 is SGHDT and CDR2 YYEEEE. The CDR3 covers 14 residues.

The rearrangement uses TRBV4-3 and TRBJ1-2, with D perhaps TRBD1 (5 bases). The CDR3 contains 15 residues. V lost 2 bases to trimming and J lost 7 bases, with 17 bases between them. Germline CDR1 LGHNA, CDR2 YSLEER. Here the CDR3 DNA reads TGCGCCAGCAGCCAAAACCCGGGGGGGGGTTCTGGCTACACCTTC. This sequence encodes CASSQNPGGGSGYTF.

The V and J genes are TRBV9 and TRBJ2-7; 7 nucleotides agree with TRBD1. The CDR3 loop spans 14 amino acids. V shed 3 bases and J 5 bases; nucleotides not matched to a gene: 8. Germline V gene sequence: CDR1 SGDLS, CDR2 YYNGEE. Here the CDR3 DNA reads TGTGCCAGCAGCGCAGCAGGGACAGCTAACGAGCAGTACTTC. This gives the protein CASSAAGTANEQYF. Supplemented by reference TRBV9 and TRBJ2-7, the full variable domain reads DSGVTQTPKHLITATGQRVTLRCSPRSGDLSVYWYQQSLDQGLQFLIQYYNGEERAKGNILERFSAQQFPDLHSELNLSSLELGDSALYFCASSAAGTANEQYFGPGTRLTVT.

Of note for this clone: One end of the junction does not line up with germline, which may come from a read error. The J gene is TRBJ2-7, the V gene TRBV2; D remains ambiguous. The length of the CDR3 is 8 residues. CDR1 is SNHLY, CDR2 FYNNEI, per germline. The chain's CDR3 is CASGLFEF. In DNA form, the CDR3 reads TGTGCCAGCGGTCTTTTCGAGTTC. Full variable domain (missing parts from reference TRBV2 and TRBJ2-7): EPEVTQTPSHQVTQMGQEVILRCVPISNHLYFYWYRQILGQKVEFLVSFYNNEISEKSEIFDDQFSVERPDGSNFTLKIRSTKLEDSAMYFCASGLFEFGPGTRLTVT.